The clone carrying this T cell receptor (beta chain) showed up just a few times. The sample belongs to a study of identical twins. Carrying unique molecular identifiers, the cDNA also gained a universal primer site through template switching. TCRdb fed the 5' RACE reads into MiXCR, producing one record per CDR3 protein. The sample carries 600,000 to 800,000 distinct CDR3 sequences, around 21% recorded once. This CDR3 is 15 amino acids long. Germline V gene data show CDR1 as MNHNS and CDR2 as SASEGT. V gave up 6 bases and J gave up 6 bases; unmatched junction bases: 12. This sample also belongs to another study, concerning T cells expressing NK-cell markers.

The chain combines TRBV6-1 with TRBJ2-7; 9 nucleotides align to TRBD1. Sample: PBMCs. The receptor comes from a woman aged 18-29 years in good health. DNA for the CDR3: TGTGCCAGCAGCTCATGGGGACAGGGCTGGGGCGAGCAGTACTTC. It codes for CASSSWGQGWGEQYF.